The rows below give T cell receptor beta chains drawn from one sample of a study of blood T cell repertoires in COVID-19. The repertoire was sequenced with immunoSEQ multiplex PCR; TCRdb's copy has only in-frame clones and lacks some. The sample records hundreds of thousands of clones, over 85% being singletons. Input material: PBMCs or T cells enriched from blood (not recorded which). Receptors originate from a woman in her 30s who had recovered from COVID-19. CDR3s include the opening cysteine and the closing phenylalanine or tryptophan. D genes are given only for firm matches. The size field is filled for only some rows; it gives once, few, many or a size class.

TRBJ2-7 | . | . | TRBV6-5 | TGTGCCAGCGCGGGTGTGGAGCAGTACTTC | CASAGVEQYF
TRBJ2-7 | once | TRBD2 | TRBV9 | TGTGCCAGCAGCCCAGGACTAGCGGCATCCTACGAGCAGTACTTC | CASSPGLAASYEQYF
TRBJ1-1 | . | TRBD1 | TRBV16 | TGTGCCAGCAGCCAACCGGGACAGGGCAGGGGGTTTTTCACTGAAGCTTTCTTT | CASSQPGQGRGFFTEAFF
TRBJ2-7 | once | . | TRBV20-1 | TGCAGTGCTAGTTGGGGTGCCGCGAGCGGGCAGTACTTC | CSASWGAASGQYF
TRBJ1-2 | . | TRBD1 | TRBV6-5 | TGTGCCAGCAGCTGGGACAGGGATCCCTATGGCTACACCTTC | CASSWDRDPYGYTF
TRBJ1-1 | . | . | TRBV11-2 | TGTGCCAGCAGCTTAGTGTGGAGGGAAGAAGGAACTGAAGCTTTCTTT | CASSLVWREEGTEAFF
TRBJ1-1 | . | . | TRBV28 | TGTGCCAGCAGTCCCCCCGGCACTGAAGCTTTCTTT | CASSPPGTEAFF
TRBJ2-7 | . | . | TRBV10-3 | TGTGCCATCAGTGAGTCGATGGACATCTACGAGCAGTACTTC | CAISESMDIYEQYF
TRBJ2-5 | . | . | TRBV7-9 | TGTGCCAGCAGCTTAGGCGGCTTGGGGACCCAGTACTTC | CASSLGGLGTQYF
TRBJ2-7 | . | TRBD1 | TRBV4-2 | TGTGCCAGCAGCCAAGCGACAGGGAGCTACTACGAGCAGTACTTC | CASSQATGSYYEQYF
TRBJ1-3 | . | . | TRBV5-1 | TGCGCCAGCAGCTTGGCGTTGGCAGGGGCTGGAAACACCATATATTTT | CASSLALAGAGNTIYF
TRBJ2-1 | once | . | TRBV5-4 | TGTGCCAGCAGCTTGCAAAGAGCAAGCTCCTACAATGAGCAGTTCTTC | CASSLQRASSYNEQFF
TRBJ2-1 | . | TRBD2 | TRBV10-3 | TGTGCCATCCAGGGACTAGCGGGAGGAGGGATTGGCTCCTACAATGAGCAGTTCTTC | CAIQGLAGGGIGSYNEQFF
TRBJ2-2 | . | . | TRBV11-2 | TGTGCCAGCAGCTTAGGTACGCTTGTCAGCGGGGAGCTGTTTTTT | CASSLGTLVSGELFF
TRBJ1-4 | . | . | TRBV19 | TGTGCCAGTAGTACAGCACGGGACACGGAAAAACTGTTTTTT | CASSTARDTEKLFF
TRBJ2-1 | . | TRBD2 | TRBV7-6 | TGTGCCAGCAGCCAAGCCCTTCCTAGCGGGAGGGAAAACAATGAGCAGTTCTTC | CASSQALPSGRENNEQFF
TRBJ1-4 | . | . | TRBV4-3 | TGCGCCAGCAGCCAGGATACAATGACAGGAAGAGGTGAAAAACTGTTTTTT | CASSQDTMTGRGEKLFF
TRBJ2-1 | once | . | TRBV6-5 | TGTGCCAGCAGTTACAATCCTAGCTCCTACAATGAGCAGTTCTTC | CASSYNPSSYNEQFF
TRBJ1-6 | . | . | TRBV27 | TGTGCCAGCAGTCGACCGGGACACTATAATTCACCCCTCCACTTT | CASSRPGHYNSPLHF
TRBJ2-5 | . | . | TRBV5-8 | TGTGCCAGCAGCTTGGGTACAAACGAACAAGAGACCCAGTACTTC | CASSLGTNEQETQYF
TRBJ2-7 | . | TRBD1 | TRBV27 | TGTGCCAGCAGCCGGGACAGGGGGTCCTACGAGCAGTACTTC | CASSRDRGSYEQYF
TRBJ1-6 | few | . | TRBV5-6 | TGTGCCAGCAGTTCGAGCGCCTGGGCGGGGCCTGGCTATAATTCACCCCTCCACTTT | CASSSSAWAGPGYNSPLHF
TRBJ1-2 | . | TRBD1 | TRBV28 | TGTGCCAGCAGTTTCCCCGGGACAGGGCGAAGCTACACCTTC | CASSFPGTGRSYTF
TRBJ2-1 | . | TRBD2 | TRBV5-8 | TGTGCCAGCAGCCTCGGGACTAGCGGCTACAATGAGCAGTTCTTC | CASSLGTSGYNEQFF
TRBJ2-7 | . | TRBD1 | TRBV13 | TGTGCCAGCAGCTTTGGGACAGCCTCCTACGAGCAGTACTTC | CASSFGTASYEQYF
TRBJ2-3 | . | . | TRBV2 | TGTGCCAGCACAGGACTTGTACGTCGCACAGATACGCAGTATTTT | CASTGLVRRTDTQYF
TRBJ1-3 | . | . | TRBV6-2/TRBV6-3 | TGTGCCAGCAGTTACTCGATTGGCAGGCCGTTCTCTGGAAACACCATATATTTT | CASSYSIGRPFSGNTIYF
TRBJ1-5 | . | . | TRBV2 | TGTGCCAGCACTCCAAGGCGGGGATATAGCAATCAGCCCCAGCATTTT | CASTPRRGYSNQPQHF
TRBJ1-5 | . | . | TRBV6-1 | TGTGCCAGCAGTGAGTTCGGGACATTCGATCAGCCCCAGCATTTT | CASSEFGTFDQPQHF
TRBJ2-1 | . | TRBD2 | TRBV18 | TGTGCCAGCTCACCATCGGGACTAGCGAACGAGCAGTTCTTC | CASSPSGLANEQFF
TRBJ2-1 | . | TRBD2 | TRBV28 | TGTGCCAGCATTAAACTGGGGACTAGCGGGAGGGGATGGAATGAGCAGTTCTTC | CASIKLGTSGRGWNEQFF
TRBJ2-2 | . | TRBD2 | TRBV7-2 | TGTGCCAGCAGCCCTGGGACTAGCGGGGACCCGAACACCGGGGAGCTGTTTTTT | CASSPGTSGDPNTGELFF
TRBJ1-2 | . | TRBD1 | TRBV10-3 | TGTGCCACCGGGACAGGGAATGTCAATGGCTACACCTTC | CATGTGNVNGYTF
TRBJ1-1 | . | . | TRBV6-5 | TGTGCCAGCAGTTCCACAGGGCTCACTGAAGCTTTCTTT | CASSSTGLTEAFF
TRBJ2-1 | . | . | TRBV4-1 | TGCGCCAGCAGCCAAGCTTCGGTAGCGCCCAATGAGCAGTTCTTC | CASSQASVAPNEQFF
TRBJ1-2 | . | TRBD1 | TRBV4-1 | TGCGCCAGCAGCCAACCGGGACAGGGGGGATATGGCTACACCTTC | CASSQPGQGGYGYTF
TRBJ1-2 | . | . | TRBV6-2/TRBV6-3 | TGTGCCAGCAGCCCAGCGCGAGTTAGTTTCGATGGCTACACCTTC | CASSPARVSFDGYTF
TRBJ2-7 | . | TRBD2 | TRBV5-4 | TGTGCCAGCAGTCATCTAGCGGGCCTCCGCTACGAGCAGTACTTC | CASSHLAGLRYEQYF
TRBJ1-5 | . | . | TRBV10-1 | TGCGCCAGCACTCTAAGTCCGGGGTGCGATCAGCCCCAGCATTTT | CASTLSPGCDQPQHF
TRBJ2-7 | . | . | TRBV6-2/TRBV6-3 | TGTGCCAGCAGTTACTCCGCTAGCTACGAGCAGTACTTC | CASSYSASYEQYF
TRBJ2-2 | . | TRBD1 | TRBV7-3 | TGTGCCAGCAGCGTAGGACGATCACGACAGGGACCCGGGGAGCTGTTTTTT | CASSVGRSRQGPGELFF
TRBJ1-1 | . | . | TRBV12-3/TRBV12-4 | TGTGCCAGCCGGCCGGAGCTGAACACTGAAGCTTTCTTT | CASRPELNTEAFF
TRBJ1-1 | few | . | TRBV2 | TGTGCCAGCAGTGCGTACTCCCGCACAGACGCTGAAGCTTTCTTT | CASSAYSRTDAEAFF
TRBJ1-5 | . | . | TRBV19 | TGTGCCAGTAGTATGGTTAGGGAGGTTGGACAGCCCCAGCATTTT | CASSMVREVGQPQHF
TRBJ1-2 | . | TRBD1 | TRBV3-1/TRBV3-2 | TGTGCCAGCAGCCAAGAGGGACAGGGGAAAGGTGGCTACACCTTC | CASSQEGQGKGGYTF
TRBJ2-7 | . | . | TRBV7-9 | TGTGCCAGCAGCTTAGCGCTAAGGGGTCAGTTCTACGAGCAGTACTTC | CASSLALRGQFYEQYF
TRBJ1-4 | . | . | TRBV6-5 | TGTGCCAGCACTGGCGGACTCAATGAAAAACTGTTTTTT | CASTGGLNEKLFF
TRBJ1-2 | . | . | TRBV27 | TGTGCCAGCAGTTCCACGGGCTATGGCTACACCTTC | CASSSTGYGYTF
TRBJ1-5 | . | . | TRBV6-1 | TGTGCCAGCAGTGCGCTGCGGGGCTCCAATAGCAATCAGCCCCAGCATTTT | CASSALRGSNSNQPQHF
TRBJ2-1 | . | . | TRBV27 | TGTGCCAGCAGTTTAGGGCTGAAGAGCTCCTACAATGAGCAGTTCTTC | CASSLGLKSSYNEQFF
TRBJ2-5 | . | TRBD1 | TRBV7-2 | TGTGCCAGCAGCTCCCCGACAGGGGGCGCAGAGACCCAGTACTTC | CASSSPTGGAETQYF